What follows describes a single T cell receptor beta chain. Only in-frame clones appear in the TCRdb table, and some are missing; sequencing was by immunoSEQ multiplex PCR. The repertoire has 50,000 to 55,000 clones, approximately 90% of them found once; the top ten carry roughly 5.4%. The data stem from a study of glioma-infiltrating T cells after dendritic cell vaccination. This CDR3 contains 16 residues. Germline values: CDR1 SGHNT, CDR2 YYREEE (reference sequence). V gave up 5 bases and J gave up 0 bases; unmatched junction bases: 8. Regarding time point: after dendritic cell vaccination, including at tumor progression/relapse.

The TCR originated in a human donor with glioblastoma. The chain links TRBV5-4 to TRBJ1-2, with TRBD1 identical over 9 bases. The material was blood, obtained after dendritic cell vaccination. CDR3 sequence reads: CASSPGQGPTNYGYTF. CDR3 in DNA: TGTGCCAGCAGTCCGGGACAGGGACCAACTAACTATGGCTACACCTTC.